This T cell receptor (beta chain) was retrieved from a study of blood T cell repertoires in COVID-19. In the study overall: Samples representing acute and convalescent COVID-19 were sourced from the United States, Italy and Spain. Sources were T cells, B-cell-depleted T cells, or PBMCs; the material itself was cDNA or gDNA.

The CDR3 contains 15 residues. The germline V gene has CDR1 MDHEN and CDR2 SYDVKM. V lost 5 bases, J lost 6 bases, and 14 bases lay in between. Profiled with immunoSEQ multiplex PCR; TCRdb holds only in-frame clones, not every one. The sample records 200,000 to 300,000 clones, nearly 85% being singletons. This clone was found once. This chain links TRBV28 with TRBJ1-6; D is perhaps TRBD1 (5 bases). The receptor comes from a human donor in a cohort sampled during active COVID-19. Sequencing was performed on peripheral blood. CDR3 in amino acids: CASSHQGSRNSPLHF. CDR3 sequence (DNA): TGTGCCAGCAGTCACCAGGGAAGTCGTAATTCACCCCTCCACTTT.